This T cell receptor (beta chain) emerged from a study of blood T cell repertoires in COVID-19. For the study at large: Italy, Spain and the United States were the sources of the convalescent and acute COVID-19 samples. T cells, B-cell-depleted T cells, or PBMCs provided the cDNA or gDNA that served as material.

The authors' processing: The authors estimated nucleated cell counts from reference gene primer amplification. Profiling relied on immunoSEQ multiplex PCR, and the TCRdb table lists in-frame clones only, not all of them. The DNA gave D and trimming, while V, J and clone size come from that table. In the table there are around 150,000 clones, approximately 78% of which are singletons. The CDR3 extends over 15 amino acids. Looked up from germline, CDR1 is LGHDT and CDR2 is YNNKEL (reference sequence). The V gene end was trimmed by 6 bases and the J gene end by 4 bases; junction bases not matched to a gene: 10.

The TCR sequence derives from a man aged 55 to 69 who had recovered from COVID-19. The chain has TRBV3-1 (or the pseudogene TRBV3-2) and TRBJ2-3; TRBD2 aligns across 7 bases. Input material: peripheral blood. CDR3 nucleotide sequence: TGTGCCAGCAGTCGACAGTTAGCGGGCGCAGATACGCAGTATTTT. Encoded protein: CASSRQLAGADTQYF.